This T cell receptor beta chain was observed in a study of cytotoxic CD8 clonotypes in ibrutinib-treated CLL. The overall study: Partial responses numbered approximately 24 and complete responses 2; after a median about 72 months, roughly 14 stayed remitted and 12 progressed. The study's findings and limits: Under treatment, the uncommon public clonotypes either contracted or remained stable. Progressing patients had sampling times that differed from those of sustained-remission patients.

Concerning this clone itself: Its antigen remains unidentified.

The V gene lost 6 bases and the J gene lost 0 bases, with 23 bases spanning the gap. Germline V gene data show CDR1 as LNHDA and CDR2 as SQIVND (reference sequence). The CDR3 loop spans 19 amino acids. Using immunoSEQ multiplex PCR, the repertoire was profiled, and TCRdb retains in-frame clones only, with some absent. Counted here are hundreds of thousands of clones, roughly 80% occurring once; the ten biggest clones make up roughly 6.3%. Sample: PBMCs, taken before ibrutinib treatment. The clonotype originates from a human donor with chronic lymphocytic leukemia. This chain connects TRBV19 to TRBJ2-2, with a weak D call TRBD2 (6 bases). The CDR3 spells CASRGRLEWRETNTGELFF. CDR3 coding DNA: TGTGCCAGTAGAGGCCGCCTTGAGTGGCGGGAAACGAACACCGGGGAGCTGTTTTTT.